These 7 T cell receptor beta chains were all obtained from the same sample, sequenced in a study of blood T cell repertoires in COVID-19. The assay was immunoSEQ multiplex PCR, and TCRdb's table has in-frame clones only and misses some. The profile shows about 74,000 clones, more than 75% of them singletons. Sequencing was done on a sample of peripheral blood. These receptors were taken from a human donor in a cohort sampled during active COVID-19.

The rearrangement uses TRBV6-5 and TRBJ1-3; D gene unclear. CDR3 length equals 12 residues. Deletions cut 6 bases from V and 10 bases from J, with 13 bases between. Germline V CDR1 and CDR2: MNHEY, SVGAGI. The CDR3: CASRHVQPTIYF. CDR3 nucleotides: TGTGCCAGCAGACATGTTCAACCGACCATATATTTT.

The chain employs TRBV27 and TRBJ1-4, with TRBD1 matching 8 bases. Trimming took 5 bases from V and 0 from J; bases not matched to a gene: 8. The CDR3 has 17 amino acids. Germline CDR1 MNHEY, CDR2 SMNVEV (reference sequence). The CDR3 sequence: CASSQRTGRTTNEKLFF. The CDR3 DNA sequence: TGTGCCAGCAGTCAACGGACAGGGCGCACAACTAATGAAAAACTGTTTTTT.

V gene TRBV11-3 combines with J gene TRBJ1-1; D not certain. This CDR3 is 13 amino acids long. Trimming removed 1 base from V and 5 bases from J, with 8 bases in between. CDR1 is SGHNT and CDR2 is YENEEA in the germline V gene. The CDR3 region is CASSLVTGTEAFF. The CDR3 coding sequence is TGTGCCAGCAGCTTAGTTACGGGGACTGAAGCTTTCTTT. Variable domain in full (rest from reference TRBV11-3 and TRBJ1-1): EAGVVQSPRYKIIEKKQPVAFWCNPISGHNTLYWYLQNLGQGPELLIRYENEEAVDDSQLPKDRFSAERLKGVDSTLKIQPAELGDSAVYLCASSLVTGTEAFFGQGTRLTVV.

The chain uses TRBV24-1 and TRBJ2-1; D unresolved. Germline V gives CDR1 KGHDR, CDR2 SFDVKD. This CDR3 has 11 amino acids. Deletions cut 9 bases from V and 5 bases from J, with 7 bases between. The CDR3: CATRDHNEQFF. The CDR3 nucleotides read TGTGCCACCCGAGATCACAATGAGCAGTTCTTC.

CDR3 sequence: CASSQPGQGDGYTF. CDR3 nucleotides: TGCGCCAGCAGCCAGCCGGGACAGGGGGATGGCTACACCTTC. The chain has TRBV4-3 and TRBJ1-2; 11 bases match TRBD1. Losses at the gene ends were 3 bases for V and 6 bases for J; bases not matched to a gene: 3. Germline CDR1 and CDR2: LGHNA and YSLEER. The CDR3 has 14 residues.

This clone showed up just once. The V gene is TRBV5-1, the J gene TRBJ2-7, with 9 nucleotides matching TRBD2. The germline gives CDR1 SGHRS, CDR2 YFSETQ. The CDR3 contains 15 residues. J was trimmed by 7 bases and V by 4 bases; bases with no gene match: 12. For the CDR3, the DNA is TGCGCCAGCAGCCCCCAAGCGGGAGGACCCCTTGAGCAGTACTTC. This codes for CASSPQAGGPLEQYF. The full variable domain, completed using reference TRBV5-1 and TRBJ2-7, is KAGVTQTPRYLIKTRGQQVTLSCSPISGHRSVSWYQQTPGQGLQFLFEYFSETQRNKGNFPGRFSGRQFSNSRSEMNVSTLELGDSALYLCASSPQAGGPLEQYFGPGTRLTVT.

This clone was observed a handful of times. The V gene is TRBV6-5, the J gene TRBJ1-1; D might be TRBD1 (5 bases). This CDR3 spans 11 amino acids. The V end lost 8 bases, the J end lost 10 bases, and 14 bases lay between the germline ends. Germline CDR1 MNHEY, CDR2 SVGAGI. The CDR3 here is CASGASLGAFF. The CDR3 nucleotides are TGTGCCAGCGGGGCTTCCTTGGGAGCTTTCTTT.